Included here is one TCR beta chain sequence, with context. Cohort assignment relied on participant-reported clinical history. The V segment lost 5 bases and the J segment 7 bases; nucleotides outside the gene matches: 3. The CDR3 runs to 14 residues. Germline V CDR1 and CDR2: SGHNT, YYREEE (reference sequence). Measured with immunoSEQ multiplex PCR; TCRdb has only the in-frame clones, and not every one. The sample carries 250,000 or so clones, approximately 85% recorded once. The data stem from a study of blood T cell repertoires in COVID-19. Study-wide background: The origin of the acute and convalescent COVID-19 samples was the United States, Italy and Spain.

The chain has TRBV5-4 and TRBJ2-1; 13 bases align to TRBD2. Source material: PBMCs or T cells enriched from blood (not recorded which). The source is a woman between 50 and 59 years old who had recovered from COVID-19. CDR3 amino acids: CASRPLAGGNEQFF. CDR3 in DNA: TGTGCCAGCAGACCACTAGCGGGAGGGAATGAGCAGTTCTTC.